Below are 28 T cell receptor beta chains sequenced from a single sample in a study of blood T cell repertoires in COVID-19. Sequencing used immunoSEQ multiplex PCR; TCRdb keeps in-frame clones, though not all of them. The sample lists 90,000 to 150,000 clones; 75% to 85% were seen once. The sample consisted of peripheral blood. These receptors originate from a woman of 80 years or more with acute or convalescent COVID-19.

The genes are TRBV20-1 and TRBJ1-6; D is unclear. Germline CDR1 reads DFQATT; CDR2 reads SNEGSKA (reference sequence). The ends were cut back, 5 bases at V and 9 bases at J, with 5 bases in the middle. CDR3 length: 10 amino acids. CDR3 in DNA: TGCAGTGCTCCGGGTTCACCCCTCCACTTT. Protein: CSAPGSPLHF.

V gene TRBV6-2 or TRBV6-3 combines with J gene TRBJ2-4; 7 positions match TRBD1. The CDR3 loop spans 14 amino acids. Germline CDR1 and CDR2: MNHEY and SVGEGT. Unmatched junction bases numbered 8, after V lost 5 bases and J lost 7 bases. DNA for the CDR3: TGTGCCAGCAGTCAGGACAGGAGTACGAACATTCAGTACTTC. It yields the protein CASSQDRSTNIQYF.

The gene calls are TRBV19 and TRBJ1-1; 7 bases agree with TRBD1. The CDR3 runs to 14 residues. V trimming: 7 bases; J trimming: 2 bases; junction bases outside the gene matches: 7. The germline V gene has CDR1 LNHDA and CDR2 SQIVND (reference sequence). CDR3: CASTLGTANTEAFF. The CDR3 region has the DNA TGTGCCAGTACCCTCGGGACAGCAAACACTGAAGCTTTCTTT.

This rearrangement joins TRBV18 to TRBJ2-1; TRBD1 matches at 7 bases. CDR1 is KGHSH and CDR2 is LQKENI in the germline V gene. This CDR3 comprises 13 residues. V was clipped by 6 bases and J by 6 bases; unmatched bases: 5. The DNA for the CDR3 is TGTGCCAGCTCGTGGGGACAGTTCAATGAGCAGTTCTTC. The encoded protein is CASSWGQFNEQFF.

This chain connects TRBV30 to TRBJ1-2; D unresolved. Per the germline V gene, CDR1 is GTSNPN and CDR2 is SVGIG (reference sequence). V was clipped by 0 bases and J by 8 bases, with 10 bases between them. CDR3 length: 12 residues. For the CDR3, the DNA is TGTGCCTGGAGTGTATACGAGAGGGGCTACACCTTC. Protein sequence: CAWSVYERGYTF.

The chain combines TRBV30 with TRBJ2-5; 13 bases are shared with TRBD2. J lost 4 bases, V lost 5 bases, and 7 bases had no gene match. Germline assignment: CDR1 GTSNPN and CDR2 SVGIG (reference sequence). This CDR3 spans 15 amino acids. Here the CDR3 reads CAWSGLAGSGETQYF. The CDR3 DNA follows: TGTGCCTGGTCGGGACTAGCGGGATCCGGAGAGACCCAGTACTTC.

This clone was counted between two and nine times. The rearrangement joins TRBV7-2 to TRBJ1-6, with a weak D call TRBD1 (6 bases). V shed 5 bases and J shed 9 bases, with 17 bases lying between them. This CDR3 comprises 15 residues. Germline V gives CDR1 SGHTA, CDR2 FQGNSA. The chain's CDR3 is CASSPGARDISPLHF. In DNA, the CDR3 is TGTGCCAGCAGCCCAGGGGCCAGGGACATTTCACCCCTCCACTTT.

The chain carries TRBV7-9 and TRBJ2-5; 9 bases line up with TRBD2. The CDR3 is 15 residues long. CDR1 and CDR2 (germline): SEHNR, FQNEAQ (reference sequence). Trimming cost V 5 bases and J 5 bases; bases outside gene matches: 9. CDR3 DNA: TGTGCCAGCAGCCAGTCCCAAGGACTAGCGGAGACCCAGTACTTC. Translating it yields CASSQSQGLAETQYF. Combining the CDR3 with reference TRBV7-9 and TRBJ2-5 gives the whole variable domain DTGVSQNPRHKITKRGQNVTFRCDPISEHNRLYWYRQTLGQGPEFLTYFQNEAQLEKSRLLSDRFSAERPKGSFSTLEIQRTEQGDSAMYLCASSQSQGLAETQYFGPGTRLLVL.

V gene TRBV4-2 combines with J gene TRBJ1-6; the D gene is possibly TRBD1 (5 bases). Germline CDR1 is LGHNA and CDR2 is YNFKEQ. Trimming pared 1 base from V and 7 bases from J, leaving 11 bases between. The CDR3 length is 15 residues. The CDR3 coding sequence is TGTGCCAGCAGCCAAGGACCGCAGGGAAATTCACCCCTCCACTTT. It codes for CASSQGPQGNSPLHF.

This clone was recorded once. This chain connects TRBV6-2 or TRBV6-3 to TRBJ1-1, with 8 positions matching TRBD1. The germline gives CDR1 MNHEY, CDR2 SVGEGT. The J segment lost 8 bases and the V segment lost 5 bases, leaving 10 bases of the junction unmatched. The CDR3 is 14 amino acids. Written as DNA, the CDR3 is TGTGCCAGCAGTCTCGCAGGGGGCGTCAAGGAAGCTTTCTTT. This sequence encodes CASSLAGGVKEAFF.

This clone was observed a handful of times. The chain combines TRBV7-2 with TRBJ2-3, with a tentative D call TRBD1 (5 bases). Germline loops: CDR1 SGHTA, CDR2 FQGNSA. The V end was cut by 0 bases, the J end by 0 bases, with 10 bases between. CDR3 length equals 16 residues. The CDR3 region is CASSLAPRASTDTQYF. DNA for the CDR3: TGTGCCAGCAGCTTAGCGCCCAGGGCCAGCACAGATACGCAGTATTTT.

The chain recombines TRBV6-5 with TRBJ1-4; D might be TRBD1 (5 bases). The CDR3 is 13 residues long. Trimming removed 7 bases from V and 5 bases from J, with 11 bases in between. The germline CDR1 and CDR2 sequences are MNHEY and SVGAGI. The DNA of the CDR3 is TGTGCCAGCATGGAGGGGCGCAATGAAAAACTGTTTTTT. The encoded protein is CASMEGRNEKLFF.

The V and J genes are TRBV10-3 and TRBJ1-4; 7 bases line up with TRBD1. Germline loops: CDR1 ENHRY, CDR2 SYGVKD. This CDR3 comprises 17 residues. V lost 3 bases, J lost 5 bases, and 12 bases stayed unmatched. CDR3 bases: TGTGCCATCAGTGACCTATTACCGGGACAGCAGAATGAAAAACTGTTTTTT. Amino acids: CAISDLLPGQQNEKLFF.

This chain uses TRBV2 with TRBJ2-3; 8 nucleotides match TRBD2. Trimming at V came to 6 bases and at J to 4 bases, leaving 9 bases not matched to a gene. The CDR3 sequence is 15 residues long. Germline CDR1 and CDR2: SNHLY and FYNNEI. The CDR3 region is CASRPAGTRADTQYF. Written as DNA, the CDR3 is TGTGCCAGCAGGCCTGCCGGGACTAGGGCAGATACGCAGTATTTT.

V usage is TRBV11-2 and J usage is TRBJ2-2; possible D gene TRBD2, 6 bases. This CDR3 contains 15 residues. The germline V gene encodes CDR1 SGHAT and CDR2 FQNNGV. V was trimmed by 4 bases and J by 7 bases, leaving 16 bases between them. The CDR3 loop is CASSSTRGAIGELFF. The CDR3 DNA sequence: TGTGCCAGCAGCTCGACCCGCGGGGCAATCGGGGAGCTGTTTTTT.

The CDR3 nucleotides read TGCGCCAGCAGCTTGGACATTCCCTACGAGCAGTACTTC. Protein: CASSLDIPYEQYF. The chain links TRBV5-1 to TRBJ2-7, with no clear D. The V gene lost 0 bases and the J gene lost 2 bases, with 6 bases spanning the gap. The CDR3 covers 13 residues. Germline-derived CDR1 and CDR2 are SGHRS and YFSETQ.

A note on this clone: The sample holds other DNA sequences that translate to the same CDR3. The gene calls are TRBV7-2 and TRBJ1-1; no definite D call. Germline assignment: CDR1 SGHTA and CDR2 FQGNSA. The ends were cut back, 2 bases at V and 1 base at J, with 5 bases in the middle. This CDR3 contains 13 residues. Here the CDR3 DNA reads TGTGCCAGCAGCTTAAATCGGAACACTGAAGCTTTCTTT. Residues: CASSLNRNTEAFF.

This clone was seen just once. This chain uses TRBV19 with TRBJ1-1, with TRBD1 as a possible D gene (5 bases). The CDR3 totals 16 residues. Per the germline V gene, CDR1 is LNHDA and CDR2 is SQIVND (reference sequence). Trimming left V 5 bases short and J 0 bases short, with 16 bases between. In nucleotides, the CDR3 is TGTGCCAGTAGTGCGCAATACGACAGAATGAACACTGAAGCTTTCTTT. Protein product: CASSAQYDRMNTEAFF.

This clone has only a few counts. This rearrangement joins TRBV19 to TRBJ1-5; the D gene is possibly TRBD1 (6 bases). The CDR3 has 15 residues. The germline gives CDR1 LNHDA, CDR2 SQIVND (reference sequence). Trimming left V 5 bases short and J 5 bases short, with 16 bases between. The DNA of the CDR3 is TGTGCCAGTAGTCAATGGGGGCGGGGGGATCAGCCCCAGCATTTT. This codes for CASSQWGRGDQPQHF.

V usage is TRBV19 and J usage is TRBJ1-4; the D is unclear. CDR3 length: 12 amino acids. Deletions cut 10 bases from V and 8 bases from J, with 14 bases between. Germline V gives CDR1 LNHDA, CDR2 SQIVND (reference sequence). The CDR3 nucleotides are TGTGCCACTCGGGGTGGCCGGGAAAAACTGTTTTTT. Translating gives CATRGGREKLFF.

The genes are TRBV5-1 and TRBJ2-5; 13 bases match TRBD2. The CDR3 runs 17 residues. Germline loops: CDR1 SGHRS, CDR2 YFSETQ. V was clipped by 2 bases and J by 5 bases; unmatched bases: 9. The DNA of the CDR3 is TGCGCCAGCAGCTTTACTAGCGGGAGGGTCGGTTTGGAGACCCAGTACTTC. It translates to CASSFTSGRVGLETQYF.

The chain employs TRBV18 and TRBJ1-3, with 8 positions matching TRBD1. The germline V gene encodes CDR1 KGHSH and CDR2 LQKENI. V trimming: 5 bases; J trimming: 0 bases; junction bases outside the gene matches: 3. This CDR3 is 15 amino acids long. CDR3 sequence (DNA): TGTGCCAGCTCAACTACAGGGGGCTCTGGAAACACCATATATTTT. Encoded protein: CASSTTGGSGNTIYF.

This clone has a handful of counts. The chain employs TRBV29-1 and TRBJ2-1, with 14 bases that match TRBD2. The J segment lost 1 base and the V segment lost 7 bases, leaving 6 bases of the junction unmatched. Germline values: CDR1 SQVTM, CDR2 ANQGSEA. This CDR3 region has 16 residues. CDR3 sequence: CSAGTSGSKSYNEQFF. As DNA, the CDR3 is TGCAGCGCCGGGACTAGCGGGAGTAAGTCCTACAATGAGCAGTTCTTC.

The rearrangement joins TRBV27 to TRBJ2-1; a weak D match, TRBD1 (6 bases). Per the germline V gene, CDR1 is MNHEY and CDR2 is SMNVEV (reference sequence). The V end lost 4 bases, the J end lost 5 bases, and 9 bases lay between the germline ends. There are 13 residues in the CDR3. CDR3 sequence reads: CASSSHRDNEQFF. CDR3 nucleotides: TGTGCCAGCAGTTCCCACAGGGACAATGAGCAGTTCTTC.

The genes are TRBV5-6 and TRBJ1-1; 9 nucleotides line up with TRBD1. This CDR3 spans 15 amino acids. Germline CDR1 reads SGHDT; CDR2 reads YYEEEE. V lost 6 bases, J lost 4 bases, and 10 bases stayed unmatched. CDR3 region: CASILARDRVTEAFF. CDR3 coding DNA: TGTGCCAGCATCTTAGCCCGGGACAGGGTCACTGAAGCTTTCTTT.

This clone was observed a few times. V and J are TRBV7-9 and TRBJ2-1; D is possibly TRBD2 (5 bases). Germline V gives CDR1 SEHNR, CDR2 FQNEAQ (reference sequence). This CDR3 is 14 amino acids long. V was clipped by 2 bases and J by 7 bases, with 12 bases between them. The CDR3 region has the DNA TGTGCCAGCAGCTTATCGTCCTGGGAGAATGAGCAGTTCTTC. It encodes CASSLSSWENEQFF.

V and J are TRBV19 and TRBJ2-7; no firm D call. The germline V and J ends were trimmed by 3 bases and 0 bases, with 9 bases remaining between them. The CDR3 loop spans 14 amino acids. Looked up from germline, CDR1 is LNHDA and CDR2 is SQIVND (reference sequence). The CDR3 is CASSMRYNSYEQYF. CDR3 DNA: TGTGCCAGTAGTATGAGATATAACTCCTACGAGCAGTACTTC.

This chain links TRBV21-1 with TRBJ1-5; the D call in the table, TRBD1, was not verified against the DNA. TRBV21-1 is shown as a pseudogene. The CDR3 length is 15 residues. CDR3 nucleotides: TGTGCCAGCAGCAAGGACAGGGGTTGTAATCAGCCCCAGCATTTT. This encodes CASSKDRGCNQPQHF.